What follows are 30 T cell receptor beta chains derived from one specimen sequenced in a study of T cell responses to AZD1222 COVID-19 vaccine. TCRdb keeps only in-frame clones here, not all; method: immunoSEQ multiplex PCR. The sample carries 75,000 to 100,000 clones, roughly 90% recorded once. The source was peripheral blood, collected on day 0 of AZD1222 vaccination. These receptors were obtained from an adult in good health.

This clone was counted a few times. The chain carries TRBV19 and TRBJ1-5; TRBD1 is a possible D gene (5 bases). This CDR3 spans 17 amino acids. Trimming took off 7 bases at V and 3 bases at J, with 22 bases between the two ends. Germline V gene sequence: CDR1 LNHDA, CDR2 SQIVND (reference sequence). DNA for the CDR3: TGTGCCAGTACCCCTCCCGCGGACATTCGGAACAATCAGCCCCAGCATTTT. Amino acids: CASTPPADIRNNQPQHF.

The CDR3 spells CASSQEWGRAWNEQFF. CDR3 bases: TGTGCCAGCAGCCAAGAATGGGGGAGGGCCTGGAATGAGCAGTTCTTC. This sequence joins TRBV4-2 and TRBJ2-1; the match to TRBD2 covers 7 bases. Trimming cost V 0 bases and J 7 bases; bases outside gene matches: 9. Germline V gives CDR1 LGHNA, CDR2 YNFKEQ. This CDR3 comprises 16 residues.

This rearrangement joins TRBV6-2 or TRBV6-3 to TRBJ2-3, with 9 bases aligning to TRBD2. Germline V gene data show CDR1 as MNHEY and CDR2 as SVGEGT. Trimming cost V 5 bases and J 4 bases; bases outside gene matches: 4. This CDR3 spans 14 amino acids. The CDR3 here is CASSHSGSPDTQYF. Written as DNA, the CDR3 is TGTGCCAGCAGTCATAGCGGGAGCCCAGATACGCAGTATTTT.

The chain combines TRBV19 with TRBJ1-3, with no clear D. This CDR3 has 14 amino acids. CDR1 and CDR2 from the germline V gene are LNHDA and SQIVND (reference sequence). The V end lost 2 bases, the J end lost 0 bases, and 5 bases lay between the germline ends. CDR3 amino acids: CASSIQSSGNTIYF. CDR3 in DNA: TGTGCCAGTAGTATACAGAGCTCTGGAAACACCATATATTTT.

The chain couples TRBV9 to TRBJ2-2, with 7 positions matching TRBD2. The V gene's germline CDR1 is SGDLS and CDR2 YYNGEE. The CDR3 totals 16 residues. J lost 6 bases, V lost 0 bases, and 8 bases had no gene match. The CDR3 loop is CASSVGASGLSGELFF. The CDR3 DNA follows: TGTGCCAGCAGCGTAGGGGCTAGCGGATTGTCCGGGGAGCTGTTTTTT. Combining the CDR3 with reference TRBV9 and TRBJ2-2 gives the whole variable domain DSGVTQTPKHLITATGQRVTLRCSPRSGDLSVYWYQQSLDQGLQFLIQYYNGEERAKGNILERFSAQQFPDLHSELNLSSLELGDSALYFCASSVGASGLSGELFFGEGSRLTVL.

This sequence joins TRBV24-1 and TRBJ2-1; tentatively, D is TRBD1 (5 bases). V lost 12 bases and J lost 4, with 21 bases in between. The CDR3 runs to 15 residues. Germline loops: CDR1 KGHDR, CDR2 SFDVKD. This CDR3 is CASASRGKVYNEQFF. The CDR3 nucleotides read TGTGCCTCGGCTTCAAGGGGAAAGGTGTACAATGAGCAGTTCTTC.

The chain employs TRBV2 and TRBJ2-1; 9 bases align to TRBD2. The CDR3 extends over 13 amino acids. Trimming cost V 8 bases and J 7 bases; bases outside gene matches: 6. Per the germline V gene, CDR1 is SNHLY and CDR2 is FYNNEI. This CDR3 is CASWDSGSNEQFF. The CDR3 coding sequence is TGTGCCAGCTGGGATAGCGGGAGTAATGAGCAGTTCTTC.

The chain couples TRBV13 to TRBJ1-2, with TRBD1 identical over 7 bases. This CDR3 is 15 amino acids long. Germline trimming cut 5 bases from V and 6 bases from J; bases unmatched to any gene: 12. Germline CDR1 PRHDT, CDR2 FYEKMQ (reference sequence). The CDR3 is CASSGRWEQGHGYTF. The DNA for the CDR3 is TGTGCCAGCAGCGGGCGGTGGGAACAGGGGCATGGCTACACCTTC.

This chain links TRBV7-9 with TRBJ1-5; no reliable D call. The germline V and J ends were trimmed by 2 bases and 4 bases, with 9 bases remaining between them. Germline V CDR1 and CDR2: SEHNR, FQNEAQ (reference sequence). CDR3 length: 14 residues. The CDR3, as DNA: TGTGCCAGCAGCTTAAACGGGCCTAATCAGCCCCAGCATTTT. It yields the protein CASSLNGPNQPQHF.

Only a few counts were recorded for this clone. This sequence joins TRBV4-2 and TRBJ1-5, with D uncertain. The CDR3 contains 16 residues. The germline V and J ends were trimmed by 1 base and 5 bases, with 15 bases remaining between them. Germline CDR1 is LGHNA and CDR2 is YNFKEQ. The chain's CDR3 is CASSQALVGEDQPQHF. CDR3 DNA sequence: TGTGCCAGCAGCCAAGCATTGGTGGGAGAGGATCAGCCCCAGCATTTT.

A single count supports this clone. This chain connects TRBV7-3 to TRBJ2-5; 8 bases map to TRBD2. Germline V CDR1 and CDR2: SGHTA, FQGTGA. The CDR3 spans 15 residues. Trimming took 3 bases from V and 1 from J; bases not matched to a gene: 4. The DNA of the CDR3 is TGTGCCAGCAGCTTTTCTAGCGGGCGCCAAGAGACCCAGTACTTC. It encodes CASSFSSGRQETQYF.

In its sample, this clone was seen once. The chain is built from TRBV7-6 and TRBJ1-2, with 10 bases fitting TRBD1. This CDR3 is built from 18 residues. The V gene's germline CDR1 is SGHVS and CDR2 FNYEAQ. Trimming at V came to 5 bases and at J to 6 bases, leaving 18 bases not matched to a gene. The CDR3 DNA follows: TGTGCCAGCAGCCTCACCTATTTCCCCCGGGACAGGGGAAATGGCTACACCTTC. Its protein product is CASSLTYFPRDRGNGYTF.

The chain is built from TRBV27 and TRBJ1-5; no definite D call. The V end lost 1 base, the J end lost 6 bases, and 4 bases lay between the germline ends. The CDR3 is 12 amino acids. Looked up from germline, CDR1 is MNHEY and CDR2 is SMNVEV (reference sequence). The CDR3 protein is CASSLLGQPQHF. DNA for the CDR3: TGTGCCAGCAGTTTATTAGGTCAGCCCCAGCATTTT.

This chain uses TRBV6-2 or TRBV6-3 with TRBJ2-7, with 9 bases matching TRBD1. V gave up 5 bases and J gave up 5 bases; unmatched junction bases: 10. The germline CDR1 and CDR2 sequences are MNHEY and SVGEGT. This CDR3 is 15 amino acids long. CDR3 loop: CASSQSGTGRHEQYF. The CDR3 nucleotides are TGTGCCAGCAGTCAGTCCGGGACAGGGAGGCACGAGCAGTACTTC.

The rearrangement uses TRBV6-5 and TRBJ2-1, with a weak D call TRBD2 (6 bases). V shed 4 bases and J shed 5 bases, with 12 bases lying between them. CDR3 length: 14 amino acids. CDR1 is MNHEY and CDR2 is SVGAGI in the germline V gene. Written as DNA, the CDR3 is TGTGCCAGCAGTTCGACCGGGAGTAACAATGAGCAGTTCTTC. Translating gives CASSSTGSNNEQFF.

This rearrangement joins TRBV6-5 to TRBJ2-2, with D possibly matching TRBD1 (6 bases). V lost 2 bases and J 7 bases, leaving 11 bases between the germline ends. The CDR3 has 14 amino acids. In germline, CDR1 is MNHEY, CDR2 SVGAGI. CDR3 nucleotides: TGTGCCAGCAGTTACACCAGGGGTGTCGGGGAGCTGTTTTTT. This gives the protein CASSYTRGVGELFF.

The chain has TRBV19 and TRBJ2-1, with D hard to call. Germline assignment: CDR1 LNHDA and CDR2 SQIVND (reference sequence). CDR3 length equals 11 residues. The V end lost 10 bases, the J end lost 6 bases, and 10 bases lay between the germline ends. Here the CDR3 DNA reads TGTGCCACCCTGACGGGCAATGAGCAGTTCTTC. It yields the protein CATLTGNEQFF.

The chain is built from TRBV4-2 and TRBJ2-7; 10 positions agree with TRBD2. The V and J ends lost 3 bases and 3 bases, in that order; junction bases with no gene match: 2. This CDR3 is built from 14 residues. Per the germline V gene, CDR1 is LGHNA and CDR2 is YNFKEQ. In nucleotides, the CDR3 is TGTGCCAGCAGCCACGGGACTAGCGACTACGAGCAGTACTTC. Residues: CASSHGTSDYEQYF.

The chain employs TRBV27 and TRBJ2-3; the match to TRBD1 covers 9 bases. Germline CDR1 MNHEY, CDR2 SMNVEV (reference sequence). The V gene end was trimmed by 6 bases and the J gene end by 3 bases; junction bases not matched to a gene: 10. The CDR3 length is 16 residues. In DNA, the CDR3 is TGTGCCAGCAGCCGGGACAGGGCACTCTTGACAGATACGCAGTATTTT. It yields the protein CASSRDRALLTDTQYF.

The CDR3 sequence is CSAVRGGIYNEQFF. CDR3 coding DNA: TGCAGCGCCGTCCGGGGGGGTATATACAATGAGCAGTTCTTC. The genes are TRBV29-1 and TRBJ2-1, with 8 bases fitting TRBD2. After removal of 7 bases from V and 4 bases from J, the junction contained 9 bases not matched to a gene. Germline assignment: CDR1 SQVTM and CDR2 ANQGSEA. The CDR3 consists of 14 residues.

Notes on this clone: This CDR3 is also generated by other DNA sequences in the sample. This chain links TRBV19 with TRBJ1-5, with 10 bases that match TRBD1. The length of the CDR3 is 14 residues. V was clipped by 3 bases and J by 7 bases; unmatched bases: 3. Germline CDR1 and CDR2: LNHDA and SQIVND (reference sequence). The CDR3 coding sequence is TGTGCCAGTAGTATGGGACAGGGGAGCCAGCCCCAGCATTTT. Its protein is CASSMGQGSQPQHF. The variable domain in full, completed from reference TRBV19 and TRBJ1-5, reads DGGITQSPKYLFRKEGQNVTLSCEQNLNHDAMYWYRQDPGQGLRLIYYSQIVNDFQKGDIAEGYSVSREKKESFPLTVTSAQKNPTAFYLCASSMGQGSQPQHFGDGTRLSIL.

The sample holds one count of this clone. The chain combines TRBV28 with TRBJ2-1; 12 nucleotides agree with TRBD2. CDR3 length equals 15 residues. Germline V gene data show CDR1 as MDHEN and CDR2 as SYDVKM. J gave up 7 bases and V 5 bases, and 6 bases lay outside the gene matches. The CDR3 reads CASSQLAGGKNEQFF. As DNA, the CDR3 is TGTGCCAGCAGTCAACTAGCGGGAGGAAAGAATGAGCAGTTCTTC. The complete variable domain, with remaining parts taken from reference TRBV28 and TRBJ2-1, reads DVKVTQSSRYLVKRTGEKVFLECVQDMDHENMFWYRQDPGLGLRLIYFSYDVKMKEKGDIPEGYSVSREKKERFSLILESASTNQTSMYLCASSQLAGGKNEQFFGPGTRLTVL.

The genes are TRBV24-1 and TRBJ2-1, with TRBD2 as a possible D gene (5 bases). The CDR3 runs 15 residues. V was shortened by 5 bases and J by 4 bases, with 14 bases between the two germline ends. Per the germline V gene, CDR1 is KGHDR and CDR2 is SFDVKD. In DNA form, the CDR3 reads TGTGCCACCAGTGCCCCGTCACTAGTTTACAATGAGCAGTTCTTC. Translating gives CATSAPSLVYNEQFF.

This clone was picked up one time. The rearrangement links TRBV2 to TRBJ2-3; D uncertain. The CDR3 has 11 amino acids. Trimming took off 7 bases at V and 6 bases at J, with 8 bases between the two ends. The germline CDR1 and CDR2 sequences are SNHLY and FYNNEI. The CDR3 is CASNPLDTQYF. CDR3 sequence (DNA): TGTGCCAGCAATCCTCTGGATACGCAGTATTTT. Filled out from reference TRBV2 and TRBJ2-3, the complete variable domain reads EPEVTQTPSHQVTQMGQEVILRCVPISNHLYFYWYRQILGQKVEFLVSFYNNEISEKSEIFDDQFSVERPDGSNFTLKIRSTKLEDSAMYFCASNPLDTQYFGPGTRLTVL.

CDR3 bases: TGTGCCGGCTTTTACACCGGGGAGCTGTTTTTT. Protein sequence: CAGFYTGELFF. The chain uses TRBV30 and TRBJ2-2; no clear D. Trimming removed 8 bases from V and 3 bases from J, with 7 bases in between. The germline CDR1 and CDR2 sequences are GTSNPN and SVGIG (reference sequence). The CDR3 runs 11 residues.

The chain employs TRBV4-3 and TRBJ2-1, with 7 bases identical to TRBD2. This CDR3 spans 16 amino acids. Germline V CDR1 and CDR2: LGHNA, YSLEER. With 0 bases clipped from V and 2 bases from J, the junction kept 4 bases outside the gene matches. As DNA, the CDR3 is TGCGCCAGCAGCCAAGAAGGCGGGAGACCCTACAATGAGCAGTTCTTC. Translation gives CASSQEGGRPYNEQFF.

The gene calls are TRBV4-3 and TRBJ1-6; tentative D call: TRBD1 (6 bases). The CDR3 is 16 residues long. V was cut by 4 bases and J by 7 bases, with 17 bases left in between. Germline loops: CDR1 LGHNA, CDR2 YSLEER. CDR3 sequence: CASSRRADRINSPLHF. CDR3 nucleotides: TGCGCCAGCAGCCGGAGAGCCGACAGGATCAATTCACCCCTCCACTTT.

This clone has only one observation. V usage is TRBV3-1 (or the pseudogene TRBV3-2) and J usage is TRBJ2-1, with a tentative D call TRBD2 (5 bases). The CDR3 has 17 residues. The ends were cut back, 5 bases at V and 7 bases at J, with 24 bases in the middle. Germline V CDR1 and CDR2: LGHDT, YNNKEL (reference sequence). The CDR3 DNA follows: TGTGCCAGCAGCTCACCAGCGGCGGGCCTCTCGAGGAATGAGCAGTTCTTC. It is translated as CASSSPAAGLSRNEQFF.

The chain carries TRBV6-5 and TRBJ2-4, with a weak D call TRBD1 (6 bases). The CDR3 length is 14 residues. Germline-derived CDR1 and CDR2 are MNHEY and SVGAGI. V dropped 7 bases and J dropped 0 bases, with 10 bases sitting between them. In DNA, the CDR3 is TGTGCCAGCAAATCGGACAGAGCCAAAAACATTCAGTACTTC. Translating it yields CASKSDRAKNIQYF.

Comment on this clone: The junction shows a germline mismatch at one end, possibly a read error. This chain joins TRBV7-7 and TRBJ2-1; the match to TRBD2 covers 11 bases. In germline, CDR1 is SSHAT, CDR2 FNYEAQ (reference sequence). The CDR3 extends over 15 amino acids. The CDR3 is CASSLELAGDNEQFF. The CDR3 DNA sequence: TGTGCTAGCAGCTTGGAACTAGCGGGAGACAATGAGCAGTTCTTC.